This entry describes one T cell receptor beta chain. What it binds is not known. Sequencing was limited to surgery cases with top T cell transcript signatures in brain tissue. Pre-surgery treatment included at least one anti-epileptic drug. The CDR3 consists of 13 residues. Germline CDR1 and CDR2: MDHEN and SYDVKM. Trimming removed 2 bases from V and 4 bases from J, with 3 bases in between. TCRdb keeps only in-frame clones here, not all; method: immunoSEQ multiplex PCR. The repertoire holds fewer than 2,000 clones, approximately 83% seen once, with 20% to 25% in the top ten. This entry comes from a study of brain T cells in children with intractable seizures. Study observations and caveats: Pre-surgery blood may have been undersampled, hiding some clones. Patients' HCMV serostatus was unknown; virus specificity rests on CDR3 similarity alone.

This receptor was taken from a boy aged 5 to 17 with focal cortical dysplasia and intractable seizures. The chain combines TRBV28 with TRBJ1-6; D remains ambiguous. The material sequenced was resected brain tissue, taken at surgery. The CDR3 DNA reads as TGTGCCAGCAGTTTACAATATAATTCACCCCTCCACTTT. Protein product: CASSLQYNSPLHF.